Presented here are 3 T cell receptor beta chains from one specimen sequenced in a study of cytotoxic CD8 clonotypes in ibrutinib-treated CLL. Generated by immunoSEQ multiplex PCR, the TCRdb table keeps only in-frame clones and is missing some. The profile shows around 97,000 clones, roughly 80% of them singletons. The sequenced sample was PBMCs, obtained after 12 months of ibrutinib treatment. These TCRs come from a human donor with chronic lymphocytic leukemia.

This chain links TRBV4-2 with TRBJ2-3; the D gene could be TRBD1 or TRBD2 (6 bases each). Germline V lookup: CDR1 LGHNA, CDR2 YNFKEQ. The CDR3 sequence is 15 residues long. Trimming removed 2 bases at V and 10 bases at J, with 19 bases between. The CDR3 region is CASSQSSGATGAQYF. The CDR3 region has the DNA TGTGCCAGCAGCCAAAGTTCGGGGGCCACCGGGGCGCAGTATTTT.

The chain carries TRBV7-9 and TRBJ2-3; no definite D call. CDR1 is SEHNR, CDR2 FQNEAQ, per germline (reference sequence). V lost 5 bases to trimming and J lost 4 bases, with 16 bases between them. The CDR3 extends over 15 amino acids. The CDR3 sequence is CASSPISVVADTQYF. The CDR3 DNA is TGTGCCAGCAGCCCTATTTCCGTGGTGGCAGATACGCAGTATTTT.

In its sample, this clone was seen a few times. The chain has TRBV25-1 and TRBJ1-6, with no clear D. This CDR3 has 12 residues. V was pared by 3 bases and J by 9 bases, with 6 bases between. The germline V gene has CDR1 MGHDK and CDR2 SYGVNS. This CDR3 reads CASSEGPSPLHF. DNA of the CDR3: TGTGCCAGCAGTGAGGGCCCTTCACCCCTCCACTTT.